A selection of T cell receptor beta chains follows, all from one sample in a study of blood T cells in healthy people across ages. TCRdb re-analysed the 5' RACE reads in MiXCR, keeping a single row per CDR3 protein. The table lists more than 750,000 distinct CDR3 sequences, under 35% of them singletons, with 10% in the top ten. This sample also belongs to another study, concerning T cells of mothers and their children.

What was sequenced was blood. Receptors were obtained from a woman in her forties in good health. Each CDR3 is given with its conserved first and last residue. The D gene is left open where the match is weak. Rows may omit the clone size; those that give it use once, few, many or a size class.

j_call: TRBJ2-5; clone_size: few; d_call: NA; v_call: TRBV21-1; cdr3_nt: TGTGCCAGCAGCAAAGCGGGGGAGACCCAGTACTTC; cdr3_aa: CASSKAGETQYF
j_call: TRBJ2-4; clone_size: few; d_call: NA; v_call: TRBV27; cdr3_nt: TGTGCCAGCACTAGCCCCGGGAAACCAGCCAAAAACATTCAGTACTTC; cdr3_aa: CASTSPGKPAKNIQYF
j_call: TRBJ2-1; clone_size: NA; d_call: TRBD1; v_call: TRBV11-3; cdr3_nt: TGTGCCAGCAGCTTAGTACCAGGGGGCTACAATGAGCAGTTCTTC; cdr3_aa: CASSLVPGGYNEQFF
j_call: TRBJ2-1; clone_size: few; d_call: TRBD2; v_call: TRBV28; cdr3_nt: TGTGCCAGCAGCCGGACTAGCGGAGCTACAACCCAAGAGACCCGGTTCTTC; cdr3_aa: CASSRTSGATTQETRFF
j_call: TRBJ1-5; clone_size: few; d_call: NA; v_call: TRBV7-8; cdr3_nt: TGTGCCAGCAGCTCCCTGCCGGGGGGAGGGAGCAATCAGCCCCAGCATTTT; cdr3_aa: CASSSLPGGGSNQPQHF
j_call: TRBJ1-3; clone_size: NA; d_call: NA; v_call: TRBV19; cdr3_nt: TGTGCCAGTAGTGGCCTCAACCGTGTGTCGAGCTCTGGAAACACCATATATTTT; cdr3_aa: CASSGLNRVSSSGNTIYF
j_call: TRBJ1-4; clone_size: NA; d_call: TRBD1; v_call: TRBV6-6; cdr3_nt: TGTGCCAGCAGCCCGGGACAGGGTCCGTATGAAAAACTGTTTTTT; cdr3_aa: CASSPGQGPYEKLFF
j_call: TRBJ1-6; clone_size: NA; d_call: TRBD1; v_call: TRBV11-2; cdr3_nt: TGTGCCAGCAGTATTGACAGGGCCCACCTTAATAATTCACCCCTCCACTTT; cdr3_aa: CASSIDRAHLNNSPLHF
j_call: TRBJ1-4; clone_size: NA; d_call: TRBD1; v_call: TRBV6-6; cdr3_nt: TGTGCCAGCAAAATACAGGGGACGGATCGTGAAAAACTGTTTTTT; cdr3_aa: CASKIQGTDREKLFF
j_call: TRBJ2-1; clone_size: many; d_call: NA; v_call: TRBV20-1; cdr3_nt: TGCAGAGCTACCGGACCCTTCGATGAGCAGTTCTTC; cdr3_aa: CRATGPFDEQFF
j_call: TRBJ2-7; clone_size: many; d_call: NA; v_call: TRBV7-9; cdr3_nt: TGTGCCAGCAGCTTCTTGGGAGACGGGGGATACGAGCAGTACTTC; cdr3_aa: CASSFLGDGGYEQYF
j_call: TRBJ2-1; clone_size: NA; d_call: NA; v_call: TRBV7-8; cdr3_nt: TGTGCCAGCGGAAGATACAGGAGCTCCTACAATGAGCAGTTCTTC; cdr3_aa: CASGRYRSSYNEQFF
j_call: TRBJ1-5; clone_size: NA; d_call: NA; v_call: TRBV25-1; cdr3_nt: TGTGCCAGCAGTGAATGGGAGGGGGACCAGCCCCAGCATTTT; cdr3_aa: CASSEWEGDQPQHF
j_call: TRBJ2-7; clone_size: NA; d_call: NA; v_call: TRBV20-1; cdr3_nt: TGCAGTGCTAGAGGACAGTACTCAAGCTCCTACGAGCAGTACTTC; cdr3_aa: CSARGQYSSSYEQYF
j_call: TRBJ1-5; clone_size: NA; d_call: NA; v_call: TRBV2; cdr3_nt: TGTGCCTCACAGGGAGAAAGCAATCAGCCCCAGCATTTT; cdr3_aa: CASQGESNQPQHF
j_call: TRBJ2-2; clone_size: NA; d_call: NA; v_call: TRBV29-1; cdr3_nt: TGCAGCGTTGCCAGGGCTAGCACCGGGGAGCTGTTTTTT; cdr3_aa: CSVARASTGELFF
j_call: TRBJ2-1; clone_size: few; d_call: NA; v_call: TRBV7-3; cdr3_nt: TGTGCCAGCAGCTTCAGACAGAGCTCCTACAATGAGCAGTTCTTC; cdr3_aa: CASSFRQSSYNEQFF
j_call: TRBJ2-1; clone_size: NA; d_call: NA; v_call: TRBV6-2/TRBV6-3; cdr3_nt: TGTGCCAGCAGCCCCCCTGGGGGGGGCGGCTATGAGCAGTTCTTC; cdr3_aa: CASSPPGGGGYEQFF
j_call: TRBJ2-1; clone_size: NA; d_call: NA; v_call: TRBV6-5; cdr3_nt: TGTGCCAGCGCACTTGGTGGTGAGCAGTTCTTC; cdr3_aa: CASALGGEQFF
j_call: TRBJ2-7; clone_size: many; d_call: TRBD1; v_call: TRBV5-1; cdr3_nt: TGCGCCAGCAGCTTGCTGACCCGGACAGGGGATTCCTTCTACGAGCAGTACTTC; cdr3_aa: CASSLLTRTGDSFYEQYF
j_call: TRBJ2-3; clone_size: NA; d_call: NA; v_call: TRBV20-1; cdr3_nt: TGCAGTGCTAGAGACCAGGGCGGCACAGATACGCAGTATTTT; cdr3_aa: CSARDQGGTDTQYF
j_call: TRBJ2-6; clone_size: once; d_call: NA; v_call: TRBV7-8; cdr3_nt: TGTGCCAGCAGCCCCATCGAAGGGTCGGGGACTTTC; cdr3_aa: CASSPIEGSGTF
j_call: TRBJ1-1; clone_size: NA; d_call: NA; v_call: TRBV3-1; cdr3_nt: TGTGCCAGCAGGCAGGTAGGGGAAGCTTTCTTT; cdr3_aa: CASRQVGEAFF
j_call: TRBJ1-2; clone_size: many; d_call: NA; v_call: TRBV4-1; cdr3_nt: TGCGCCAGCAGCCAAGAACCCGCGTACTATGGCTACACCTTC; cdr3_aa: CASSQEPAYYGYTF
j_call: TRBJ1-4; clone_size: few; d_call: NA; v_call: TRBV6-5; cdr3_nt: TGTGCCAGCAGTTACATTATTCAGGGACGCGAAGGAAAACTGTTTTTT; cdr3_aa: CASSYIIQGREGKLFF
j_call: TRBJ2-1; clone_size: NA; d_call: TRBD1; v_call: TRBV11-2; cdr3_nt: TGTGCCAGCACCTCAACAGGGGATTACAATGAGCAGTTCTTC; cdr3_aa: CASTSTGDYNEQFF
j_call: TRBJ2-5; clone_size: few; d_call: TRBD2; v_call: TRBV20-1; cdr3_nt: TGCAGTGCTAGAGCACTCAGAGGGGGACTAGCGGGGTTTGAGACCCAGTACTTC; cdr3_aa: CSARALRGGLAGFETQYF
j_call: TRBJ1-2; clone_size: NA; d_call: TRBD1; v_call: TRBV20-1; cdr3_nt: TGCAGTGCTCTCCCTAACTCCCGGGACAGGGGTAGAAATGGCTACACCTTC; cdr3_aa: CSALPNSRDRGRNGYTF
j_call: TRBJ2-1; clone_size: many; d_call: TRBD1; v_call: TRBV11-1; cdr3_nt: TGTGCCAGCAGCCGCGACAGGGAAAATGAGCAGTTCTTC; cdr3_aa: CASSRDRENEQFF
j_call: TRBJ2-7; clone_size: NA; d_call: TRBD1; v_call: TRBV4-1; cdr3_nt: TGCGCCAGCAGCCCGGGACAGGGAAATCGGTACGAGCAGTACTTC; cdr3_aa: CASSPGQGNRYEQYF
j_call: TRBJ1-5; clone_size: once; d_call: NA; v_call: TRBV6-5; cdr3_nt: TGTGTCAGCAGAACCGGGTTGAATAGCAATCAGCCCCAGCATTTT; cdr3_aa: CVSRTGLNSNQPQHF
j_call: TRBJ1-2; clone_size: NA; d_call: NA; v_call: TRBV28; cdr3_nt: TGTGCCAGCAGTTTAACGGCCGACTTCTATGGCTACACCTTC; cdr3_aa: CASSLTADFYGYTF
j_call: TRBJ1-1; clone_size: NA; d_call: NA; v_call: TRBV6-5; cdr3_nt: TGTGCCAGCAGTTACTCGGGTTTCCGGGACCCGAACACTGAAGCTTTCTTT; cdr3_aa: CASSYSGFRDPNTEAFF
j_call: TRBJ2-7; clone_size: few; d_call: NA; v_call: TRBV6-1; cdr3_nt: TGTGCCAGCAGTGAGTACGGGGATGAGCAGTACTTC; cdr3_aa: CASSEYGDEQYF
j_call: TRBJ1-5; clone_size: NA; d_call: NA; v_call: TRBV7-2; cdr3_nt: TGTGCCAGCAGCGTTGGGGGGGTTGGGAGCAATCAGCCCCAGCATTTT; cdr3_aa: CASSVGGVGSNQPQHF
j_call: TRBJ1-2; clone_size: many; d_call: NA; v_call: TRBV29-1; cdr3_nt: TGCAGCGTTGGGGAACTCCATGGCTACACCTTC; cdr3_aa: CSVGELHGYTF
j_call: TRBJ2-5; clone_size: NA; d_call: NA; v_call: TRBV7-9; cdr3_nt: TGTGCCAGCACTTCGAGAGACGCCCTGTACTTC; cdr3_aa: CASTSRDALYF
j_call: TRBJ1-2; clone_size: many; d_call: NA; v_call: TRBV12-3/TRBV12-4; cdr3_nt: TGTGCCAGCAGTCCGGGGGAGTATGGCTACACCTTC; cdr3_aa: CASSPGEYGYTF
j_call: TRBJ1-5; clone_size: few; d_call: TRBD1; v_call: TRBV28; cdr3_nt: TGTGCCCAGGGGGCTAGCAATCAGCCCCAGCATTTT; cdr3_aa: CAQGASNQPQHF
j_call: TRBJ2-7; clone_size: few; d_call: TRBD1; v_call: TRBV19; cdr3_nt: TGTGCCAGTAGTTTGACAGGACAGGGGGCCTACGAGCAGTACTTC; cdr3_aa: CASSLTGQGAYEQYF
j_call: TRBJ2-5; clone_size: few; d_call: TRBD1; v_call: TRBV28; cdr3_nt: TGTGCCAGCAGTACCGGAAAGACAGGGGGAGTGGGAGAGACCCAGTACTTC; cdr3_aa: CASSTGKTGGVGETQYF
j_call: TRBJ2-1; clone_size: few; d_call: TRBD2; v_call: TRBV12-3/TRBV12-4; cdr3_nt: TGTGCCAGCAGTACCGCGGGACTAGCGGGGGGGCCGTCCTACAATGAGCAGTTCTTC; cdr3_aa: CASSTAGLAGGPSYNEQFF
j_call: TRBJ1-2; clone_size: NA; d_call: NA; v_call: TRBV27; cdr3_nt: TGTGCCGGCAGTCCCAAGACAGGCCTTCTCAACTATGGCTACACCTTC; cdr3_aa: CAGSPKTGLLNYGYTF
j_call: TRBJ2-5; clone_size: NA; d_call: NA; v_call: TRBV6-5; cdr3_nt: TGTGCCAGCAGTTCATGGGGCCAAGAGACCCAGTACTTC; cdr3_aa: CASSSWGQETQYF
j_call: TRBJ1-2; clone_size: NA; d_call: NA; v_call: TRBV4-3; cdr3_nt: TGCGCCAGCAGCCAAAATACTAACTATGGCTACACCTTC; cdr3_aa: CASSQNTNYGYTF